The 4 T cell receptor beta chains in this list originate from one sample, sequenced in a study of CD8 T cells in ankylosing spondylitis. TCRdb independently ran MiXCR on the 5' RACE reads; one entry per CDR3 protein. The sample lists 350,000 to 450,000 distinct CDR3 sequences; 20% to 25% were seen once. The sequenced sample was blood, either unsorted or a sorted T cell fraction (not recorded which). These receptors were obtained from a male donor with ankylosing spondylitis or in good health (not recorded which).

This clonotype was seen a handful of times. The chain is built from TRBV12-3 or TRBV12-4 and TRBJ1-2; a possible D gene is TRBD1 (5 bases). The CDR3 covers 12 residues. V was clipped by 6 bases and J by 7 bases, with 12 bases between them. The CDR3 DNA reads TGTGCCAGCAGCTCGCCGAGGGGTGGCTACACCTTC. Translation: CASSSPRGGYTF.

The chain is built from TRBV20-1 and TRBJ2-2; unclear D gene. V gave up 3 bases and J gave up 6 bases, with 8 bases separating them. Germline-derived CDR1 and CDR2 are DFQATT and SNEGSKA (reference sequence). CDR3 size: 12 residues. The CDR3, as DNA: TGCAGTGCTAGTTCCGGGTCCGGGGAGCTGTTTTTT. Translating gives CSASSGSGELFF.

This clonotype was picked up a small number of times. The chain joins TRBV12-3 or TRBV12-4 to TRBJ2-3; D gene uncertain. This CDR3 has 13 amino acids. The CDR3 DNA is TGTGTCTCGGGCCAATTCAGGACAGATACGCAGTATTTT. Its translation is CVSGQFRTDTQYF.

This clonotype was counted only a few times. At one end, the junction sequence differs from germline, possibly due to a read error. The chain links TRBV4-1 to TRBJ2-1; D may be TRBD2 (5 bases). Germline loops: CDR1 MGHRA, CDR2 YSYEKL. This CDR3 comprises 13 residues. The CDR3 nucleotides are TGCGCCAGCAGCCAAGGTTCTTTCGGGGTGCAGTTCTTT. Protein product: CASSQGSFGVQFF.